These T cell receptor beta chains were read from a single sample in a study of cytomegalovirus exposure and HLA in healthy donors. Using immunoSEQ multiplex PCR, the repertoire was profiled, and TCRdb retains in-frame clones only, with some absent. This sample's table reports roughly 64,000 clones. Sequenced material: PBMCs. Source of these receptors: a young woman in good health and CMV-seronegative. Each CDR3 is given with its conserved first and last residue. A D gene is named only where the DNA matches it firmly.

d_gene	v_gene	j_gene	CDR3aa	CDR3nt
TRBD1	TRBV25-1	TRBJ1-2	CASSEGQGGYTF	TGTGCCAGCAGTGAAGGACAGGGGGGCTACACCTTC
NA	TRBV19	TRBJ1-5	CASSIGGGYNQPQHF	TGTGCCAGTAGTATAGGGGGGGGATACAATCAGCCCCAGCATTTT
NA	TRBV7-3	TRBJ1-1	CASNAGRTEAFF	TGTGCCAGCAATGCCGGGAGAACTGAAGCTTTCTTT
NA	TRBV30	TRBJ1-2	CAWSDTGGVQTF	TGTGCCTGGAGTGACACCGGCGGGGTTCAAACCTTC
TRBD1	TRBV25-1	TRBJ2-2	CASSEWDRNTGELFF	TGTGCCAGCAGTGAATGGGACAGAAACACCGGGGAGCTGTTTTTT
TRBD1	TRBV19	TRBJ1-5	CASRRQGDVGSNQPQHF	TGTGCCAGTAGAAGGCAGGGGGATGTAGGTAGCAATCAGCCCCAGCATTTT
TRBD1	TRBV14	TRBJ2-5	CASSQGQGAETQYF	TGTGCCAGCAGCCAGGGACAGGGGGCCGAGACCCAGTACTTC
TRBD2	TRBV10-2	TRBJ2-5	CASLPGTSGVQETQYF	TGCGCCAGCCTTCCCGGGACTAGCGGGGTCCAAGAGACCCAGTACTTC
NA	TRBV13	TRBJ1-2	CASSLGQGNGNYGYTF	TGTGCCAGCAGCTTAGGACAGGGAAATGGCAACTATGGCTACACCTTC
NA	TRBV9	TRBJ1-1	CATSDWNTEAFF	TGTGCTACCTCGGACTGGAACACTGAAGCTTTCTTT
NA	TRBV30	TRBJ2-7	CAWTRGSAYEQYF	TGTGCCTGGACGCGGGGAAGCGCCTACGAGCAGTACTTC
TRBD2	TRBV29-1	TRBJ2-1	CSVDGGSSDNEQFF	TGCAGCGTTGACGGCGGGAGCTCCGACAATGAGCAGTTCTTC
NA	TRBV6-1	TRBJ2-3	CASSELQGDTDTQYF	TGTGCCAGCAGTGAACTACAGGGAGACACAGATACGCAGTATTTT